This TCR beta chain was obtained from a study of cytomegalovirus exposure and HLA in healthy donors. The study, taken as a whole, reports: Investigators reported 164 TCR beta chains as tied to cytomegalovirus. As was reported, the classifier diagnosed cytomegalovirus status with high specificity and sensitivity. Other equally common chains were less clonally expanded than HLA-associated TCR beta chains, a later analysis showed.

The germline CDR1 and CDR2 sequences are MNHEY and SMNVEV (reference sequence). The CDR3 length is 15 residues. The PCR was carried out with 60 Vbeta primers and 13 Jbeta primers. Clones were read by immunoSEQ multiplex PCR, and TCRdb kept only the in-frame ones, dropping some. The sample includes 180,000 or so clones, around 82% of them seen just once. On this clone itself: The antigen remains undetermined.

This cohort consisted of healthy bone marrow donors. The sample was PBMCs. The genes are TRBV27 and TRBJ2-5; 9 positions match TRBD1. With the DNA end fitting TRBJ2-7 better, the J assignment may be wrong. The clonotype comes from a woman under 40 in good health and CMV-seropositive. This CDR3 is CASSLSTGQGYEQYF. DNA of the CDR3: TGTGCCAGCAGCCTTTCCACGGGACAGGGCTACGAGCAGTACTTC.